This T cell receptor beta chain was captured in a study of response to subunit inactivated influenza vaccine. Study-level findings and limits: It was suggested by the authors that few new T cells are recruited by each seasonal influenza vaccination.

The V gene lost 0 bases and the J gene lost 3 bases, with 15 bases spanning the gap. CDR1 and CDR2 (germline): MNHEY, SVGEGT. This CDR3 is 17 amino acids long. This clonotype was recorded many times. Its cognate antigen is unknown. TCRdb re-called the RT-PCR reads through MiXCR, storing one row per CDR3 protein. The sample has approximately 490,000 distinct CDR3 sequences, roughly 7.9% seen once. This sequence was found in a man between 50 and 69 years old who received an inactivated influenza vaccine. V gene TRBV6-2 or TRBV6-3 combines with J gene TRBJ2-1; D not certain. The sequences come from PBMCs from blood, collected about 24 months after vaccination. CDR3 amino acids: CASSYSIRDLRYNEQFF. The CDR3 DNA sequence: TGTGCCAGCAGTTACTCGATCCGAGACCTTCGCTACAATGAGCAGTTCTTC.